The present entry profiles one TCR beta chain with its context. Antigen specificity is unknown. This entry comes from a study of monozygotic twins with inflammatory bowel disease. General study results and limits: Against healthy co-twins, IBD patients had lower TCRbeta diversity (measured by inverse Simpson).

Germline V lookup: CDR1 GTSNPN, CDR2 SVGIG (reference sequence). The CDR3 sequence is 14 residues long. After re-calling the 5' RACE reads, TCRdb lists one entry per CDR3 protein, DNA absent. This table holds fewer than 550,000 distinct CDR3 sequences. The TCR sequence derives from a human donor with ulcerative colitis or Crohn's disease, or a healthy co-twin of an affected twin (not recorded which). Sequencing input: blood. The chain links TRBV30 to TRBJ2-2; the D gene TCRdb calls, TRBD2, cannot be checked with no DNA. This CDR3 reads CAWRRDLNTGELFF.